This TCR beta chain was found in a study of blood T cells in healthy people across ages. Remarks on this clonotype: The antigen is not known. The junction does not match germline at one end; this may be a read error.

Looked up from germline, CDR1 is MNHNS and CDR2 is SASEGT. CDR3 length: 16 residues. General study results and limits: Not knowing donor CMV status may have confounded expanded clonotype changes.

Using a J-beta primer mix together with a sample-barcoded 5' primer, a second PCR was run for roughly 7 to 12 cycles. A single record per CDR3 protein comes from TCRdb applying MiXCR to the 5' RACE reads. The table lists fewer than 2 million distinct CDR3 sequences, roughly 43% of them singletons. Material for sequencing was blood. The receptor was isolated from a human donor in good health. The chain carries TRBV6-1 and TRBJ2-3; TRBD2 agrees at 8 bases. The CDR3 nucleotides are TGTGCCAGCAGTGAGACGCGGGGGGCTTACACAGATACGCGGTATTTT. Translation gives CASSETRGAYTDTRYF.